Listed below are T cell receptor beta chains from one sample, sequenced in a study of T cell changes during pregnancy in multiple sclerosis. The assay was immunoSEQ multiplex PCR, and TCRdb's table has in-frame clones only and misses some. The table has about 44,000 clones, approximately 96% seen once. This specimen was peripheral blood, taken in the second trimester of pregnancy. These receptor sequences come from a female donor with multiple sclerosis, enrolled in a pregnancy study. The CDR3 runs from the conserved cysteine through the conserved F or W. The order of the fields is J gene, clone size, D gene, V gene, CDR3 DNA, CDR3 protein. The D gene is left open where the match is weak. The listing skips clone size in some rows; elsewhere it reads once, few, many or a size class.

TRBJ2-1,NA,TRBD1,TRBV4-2,TGTGCCAGCAGCCCCACAGGGGGGCATGAGCAGTTCTTC,CASSPTGGHEQFF
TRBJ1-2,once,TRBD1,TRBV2,TGTGCCAGCAAAGGGGACAGGGGGTTCGGGGGCTACACCTTC,CASKGDRGFGGYTF
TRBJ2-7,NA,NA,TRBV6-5,TGTGCCAGCAGTCCCCGCAGGGTTTATCACGAGCAGTACTTC,CASSPRRVYHEQYF
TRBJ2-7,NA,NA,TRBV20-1,TGCAGTGCCCGGAGTCACGAGCAGTACTTC,CSARSHEQYF
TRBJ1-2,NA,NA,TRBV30,TGTGCCGCCGGCCCGGGGGGGGGAAACTATGGCTACACCTTC,CAAGPGGGNYGYTF
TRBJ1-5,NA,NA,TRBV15,TGTGCCACCAGCAGACAGGGTAGCAATCAGCCCCAGCATTTT,CATSRQGSNQPQHF
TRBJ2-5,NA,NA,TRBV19,TGTGCCAGTAGTAGCGGAGAGACCCAGTACTTC,CASSSGETQYF
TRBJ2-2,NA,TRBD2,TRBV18,TGTGCCAGCTCACCGGGCAGGACTAGCTCCGCCGGGGAGCTGTTTTTT,CASSPGRTSSAGELFF
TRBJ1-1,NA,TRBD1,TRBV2,TGTGCCAGCAGGCGACAGGGTATGAACACTGAAGCTTTCTTT,CASRRQGMNTEAFF
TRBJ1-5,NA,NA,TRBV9,TGTGCCAGCAGCCCAGGGGACGGGCGTCAGCCCCAGCATTTT,CASSPGDGRQPQHF
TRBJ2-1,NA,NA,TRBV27,TGTGCCAGCAGTTTAGCGGGGACCTACAATGAGCAGTTCTTC,CASSLAGTYNEQFF
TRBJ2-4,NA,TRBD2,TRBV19,TGTGCCAGTAGTCTCGGTGTCATCACCCTCGGGAGGGACATTCAGTACTTC,CASSLGVITLGRDIQYF
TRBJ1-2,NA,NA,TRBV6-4,TGTGCCAGCAGCGCCGGGAACAACTATGGCTACACCTTC,CASSAGNNYGYTF
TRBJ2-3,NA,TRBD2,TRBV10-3,TGTGCCATCAGTCCGGGACTAGCGGGAGGGGTAGATACGCAGTATTTT,CAISPGLAGGVDTQYF
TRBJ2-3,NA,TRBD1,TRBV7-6,TGTGCCAGCAAGAGGGACAGCACCTGGACAGATACGCAGTATTTT,CASKRDSTWTDTQYF
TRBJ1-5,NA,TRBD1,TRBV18,TGTGCCAGCTCACCTGGCCGGGACAGGGGAAGACAGCCCCAGCATTTT,CASSPGRDRGRQPQHF
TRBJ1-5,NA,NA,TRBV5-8,TGTGCCAGCAGCATCTGGGGGGTTAGCAATCAGCCCCAGCATTTT,CASSIWGVSNQPQHF
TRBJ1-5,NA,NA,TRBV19,TGTGCCAGTAGTAACGGGGGGGCCCAGCATTTT,CASSNGGAQHF
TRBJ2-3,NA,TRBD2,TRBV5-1,TGCGCCAGCAGCCCGGGAGGACTAGCGGGCACAGATACGCAGTATTTT,CASSPGGLAGTDTQYF
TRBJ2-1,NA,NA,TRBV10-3,TGTGCCATCAGTGAGTTGATGAAGGCGGTAGTGAACAATGAGCAGTTCTTC,CAISELMKAVVNNEQFF
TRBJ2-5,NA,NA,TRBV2,TGTGCCAGCAGCGGGACTGAATTTCCGAAGACCCAGTACTTC,CASSGTEFPKTQYF
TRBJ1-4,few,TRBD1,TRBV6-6,TGTGCCAGCAGCAACAGGGGTTCGAACGAAAAACTGTTTTTT,CASSNRGSNEKLFF
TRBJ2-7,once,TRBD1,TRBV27,TGTGCCAGCAGTTTGGGACAGGGTATCGACGAGCAGTACTTC,CASSLGQGIDEQYF